Below, 22 T cell receptor beta chains from the same sample are listed, as sequenced in a study of control samples from healthy donors and cancer patients. Generated by immunoSEQ multiplex PCR, the TCRdb table keeps only in-frame clones and is missing some. The sample consists of 130,000 to 150,000 clones, just under 95% of them appearing once. The material sequenced was PBMCs. The receptor set was obtained from a man aged 55 to 70 with colorectal cancer.

The chain combines TRBV19 with TRBJ2-2; D is ambiguous. The V end lost 3 bases, the J end lost 3 bases, and 8 bases lay between the germline ends. Germline values: CDR1 LNHDA, CDR2 SQIVND (reference sequence). This CDR3 comprises 14 residues. CDR3 DNA sequence: TGTGCCAGTAGTATCATCGAAGACACCGGGGAGCTGTTTTTT. It is translated as CASSIIEDTGELFF. The complete variable domain, with remaining parts taken from reference TRBV19 and TRBJ2-2, reads DGGITQSPKYLFRKEGQNVTLSCEQNLNHDAMYWYRQDPGQGLRLIYYSQIVNDFQKGDIAEGYSVSREKKESFPLTVTSAQKNPTAFYLCASSIIEDTGELFFGEGSRLTVL.

The chain is built from TRBV6-5 and TRBJ1-1; 12 bases are a match to TRBD1. The CDR3 spans 14 residues. The germline V gene has CDR1 MNHEY and CDR2 SVGAGI. J was trimmed by 4 bases and V by 5 bases; bases with no gene match: 2. The CDR3 loop is CASSPGQGATEAFF. CDR3 coding DNA: TGTGCCAGCAGTCCGGGACAGGGGGCCACTGAAGCTTTCTTT.

The chain couples TRBV6-5 to TRBJ1-5, with a tentative D call TRBD1 (6 bases). This CDR3 has 16 residues. Germline V lookup: CDR1 MNHEY, CDR2 SVGAGI. The V end lost 0 bases, the J end lost 3 bases, and 12 bases lay between the germline ends. The CDR3 bases are TGTGCCAGCAGTTACTCGAGAGGGGGATTCAATCAGCCCCAGCATTTT. It specifies CASSYSRGGFNQPQHF.

The chain combines TRBV5-1 with TRBJ1-3; TRBD1 might be the D (6 bases). Trimming took off 4 bases at V and 0 bases at J, with 8 bases between the two ends. CDR1 is SGHRS, CDR2 YFSETQ, per germline. The CDR3 totals 14 residues. This CDR3 is CASSQGTSGNTIYF. Written as DNA, the CDR3 is TGCGCCAGCAGCCAGGGGACCTCTGGAAACACCATATATTTT.

The chain uses TRBV18 and TRBJ1-1, with unresolved D. The CDR3 runs to 16 residues. Trimming took 2 bases from V and 1 from J, leaving 14 bases between them. Germline-derived CDR1 and CDR2 are KGHSH and LQKENI. The CDR3 sequence is CASSPGKGGGNTEAFF. The CDR3, as DNA: TGTGCCAGCTCACCAGGGAAGGGAGGTGGGAACACTGAAGCTTTCTTT.

The chain joins TRBV12-3 or TRBV12-4 to TRBJ2-7; D possibly corresponds to TRBD1 (6 bases). The CDR3 is 13 amino acids. V lost 0 bases and J lost 6, with 9 bases in between. The CDR3 loop reads CASSLAGGSEQYF. As DNA, the CDR3 is TGTGCCAGCAGTTTAGCAGGGGGTAGCGAGCAGTACTTC.

The chain recombines TRBV30 with TRBJ1-6, with D unresolved. This CDR3 has 12 residues. Germline V gene sequence: CDR1 GTSNPN, CDR2 SVGIG (reference sequence). V lost 5 bases to trimming and J lost 7 bases, with 9 bases between them. CDR3 nucleotide sequence: TGTGCCTGGGCCCCTCCAAATTCACCCCTCCACTTT. Protein product: CAWAPPNSPLHF.

The chain links TRBV27 to TRBJ2-5; 11 nucleotides match TRBD2. J gave up 2 bases and V 5 bases, and 4 bases lay outside the gene matches. Germline-derived CDR1 and CDR2 are MNHEY and SMNVEV (reference sequence). CDR3 size: 15 residues. CDR3 DNA sequence: TGTGCCAGCAGTACCCTAGCGGGGGGACAAGAGACCCAGTACTTC. It is translated as CASSTLAGGQETQYF.

There are a few counts of this clone. This chain uses TRBV9 with TRBJ1-6, with a possible D match to TRBD1 (5 bases). The CDR3 totals 14 residues. V lost 0 bases and J 7 bases, leaving 8 bases between the germline ends. Germline V gene data show CDR1 as SGDLS and CDR2 as YYNGEE. CDR3 sequence: CASSVEAGNSPLHF. In DNA form, the CDR3 reads TGTGCCAGCAGCGTAGAGGCAGGGAATTCACCCCTCCACTTT.

The genes are TRBV27 and TRBJ2-2; D is perhaps TRBD2 (7 bases). The CDR3 covers 14 residues. V gave up 6 bases and J gave up 4 bases, with 12 bases separating them. From germline, CDR1 is MNHEY and CDR2 SMNVEV (reference sequence). The CDR3 region has the DNA TGTGCCAGCAGCCGTAGGGGGGGCACCGGGGAGCTGTTTTTT. This translates into CASSRRGGTGELFF.

The V gene is TRBV14, the J gene TRBJ1-3, with D tentatively TRBD1 (5 bases). V was cut by 3 bases and J by 2 bases, with 17 bases left in between. The CDR3 is 17 residues long. In germline, CDR1 is SGHDN, CDR2 FVKESK. The CDR3 sequence: CASSQLGWTSTGNTIYF. The CDR3 nucleotides are TGTGCCAGCAGCCAGCTGGGTTGGACATCCACTGGAAACACCATATATTTT.

This clone appeared a single time. The chain has TRBV7-2 and TRBJ2-3; 12 nucleotides agree with TRBD2. CDR1 is SGHTA, CDR2 FQGNSA, per germline. The CDR3 totals 16 residues. The V and J ends lost 0 bases and 4 bases, in that order; junction bases with no gene match: 2. CDR3 DNA sequence: TGTGCCAGCAGCTTAGCGCTAGCGGGGGGGCCAGATACGCAGTATTTT. Translated, it gives CASSLALAGGPDTQYF.

The chain is built from TRBV18 and TRBJ2-5; D remains ambiguous. Germline V gene data show CDR1 as KGHSH and CDR2 as LQKENI. The CDR3 runs to 13 residues. Between the trimmed V and J ends, which lost 0 bases and 5 bases, there was a span of 7 bases. The CDR3 DNA follows: TGTGCCAGCTCACCACCCGCAGGCGAGACCCAGTACTTC. It specifies CASSPPAGETQYF.

The V and J genes are TRBV9 and TRBJ2-7, with 10 bases lining up with TRBD2. The CDR3 has 16 amino acids. In germline, CDR1 is SGDLS, CDR2 YYNGEE. The V segment lost 3 bases and the J segment 1 base; nucleotides outside the gene matches: 7. This CDR3 reads CASSESGGAGSYEQYF. The CDR3, as DNA: TGTGCCAGCAGCGAGAGCGGGGGGGCCGGATCCTACGAGCAGTACTTC.

This sequence joins TRBV19 and TRBJ1-1, with D unclear. In germline, CDR1 is LNHDA, CDR2 SQIVND (reference sequence). The CDR3 covers 13 residues. Trimming stripped 1 base from V and 4 bases from J, with 7 bases between. CDR3 residues: CASSIGGVTEAFF. In DNA, the CDR3 is TGTGCCAGTAGTATAGGTGGGGTCACTGAAGCTTTCTTT.

This sequence joins TRBV6-5 and TRBJ2-7, with D uncertain. The CDR3 has 16 amino acids. The germline V gene has CDR1 MNHEY and CDR2 SVGAGI. V gave up 0 bases and J gave up 0 bases, with 12 bases separating them. The CDR3, as DNA: TGTGCCAGCAGTTACTCGTGGCGGACGAGCTCCTACGAGCAGTACTTC. It specifies CASSYSWRTSSYEQYF.

About this clone: The sample contains more than one DNA sequence encoding this CDR3. This sequence joins TRBV19 and TRBJ1-1; 8 bases are shared with TRBD1. The ends lost 4 bases at V and 2 bases at J; junction bases unmatched: 3. Germline values: CDR1 LNHDA, CDR2 SQIVND (reference sequence). The CDR3 totals 14 residues. In nucleotides, the CDR3 is TGTGCCAGTAGTACCGGGACAGGAAACACTGAAGCTTTCTTT. The encoded protein is CASSTGTGNTEAFF.

This clone has only one observation. The chain carries TRBV18 and TRBJ1-6, with a tentative D call TRBD1 (6 bases). This CDR3 is 15 amino acids long. Germline V CDR1 and CDR2: KGHSH, LQKENI. V was cut by 0 bases and J by 10 bases, with 13 bases left in between. The CDR3 DNA reads as TGTGCCAGCTCACCACCGGTAAGGGGGAGATCACCCCTCCACTTT. Protein: CASSPPVRGRSPLHF.

This chain uses TRBV5-6 with TRBJ2-2, with D hard to call. Between the trimmed V and J ends, which lost 0 bases and 6 bases, there was a span of 6 bases. This CDR3 region has 13 residues. Germline V CDR1 and CDR2: SGHDT, YYEEEE. In DNA form, the CDR3 reads TGTGCCAGCAGCTTGGATCTAGCCGGGGAGCTGTTTTTT. Translation: CASSLDLAGELFF.

The V and J genes are TRBV6-5 and TRBJ1-4; a weak D match, TRBD1 (5 bases). Germline loops: CDR1 MNHEY, CDR2 SVGAGI. Trimming cost V 8 bases and J 1 base, with 11 bases left between them. The CDR3 consists of 14 residues. The CDR3 sequence is CASGRVKTNEKLFF. The CDR3, as DNA: TGTGCCAGCGGCAGGGTGAAAACTAATGAAAAACTGTTTTTT.

The V call is TRBV11-2, the J call TRBJ1-2, with D maybe TRBD1 (6 bases). With 4 bases removed from V and 2 bases from J, the gap between germline ends came to 8 bases. The CDR3 spans 13 residues. Germline assignment: CDR1 SGHAT and CDR2 FQNNGV. The CDR3 nucleotides read TGTGCCAGCAGCTCAACAGGGAACTATGGCTACACCTTC. This codes for CASSSTGNYGYTF.

This chain joins TRBV3-1 (or the pseudogene TRBV3-2) and TRBJ2-7; 9 bases map to TRBD1. The CDR3 has 15 amino acids. Trimming took 3 bases from V and 0 from J; bases not matched to a gene: 3. Germline V gives CDR1 LGHDT, CDR2 YNNKEL (reference sequence). The CDR3: CASSHGTGSSYEQYF. Here the CDR3 DNA reads TGTGCCAGCAGCCACGGGACAGGGAGCTCCTACGAGCAGTACTTC.